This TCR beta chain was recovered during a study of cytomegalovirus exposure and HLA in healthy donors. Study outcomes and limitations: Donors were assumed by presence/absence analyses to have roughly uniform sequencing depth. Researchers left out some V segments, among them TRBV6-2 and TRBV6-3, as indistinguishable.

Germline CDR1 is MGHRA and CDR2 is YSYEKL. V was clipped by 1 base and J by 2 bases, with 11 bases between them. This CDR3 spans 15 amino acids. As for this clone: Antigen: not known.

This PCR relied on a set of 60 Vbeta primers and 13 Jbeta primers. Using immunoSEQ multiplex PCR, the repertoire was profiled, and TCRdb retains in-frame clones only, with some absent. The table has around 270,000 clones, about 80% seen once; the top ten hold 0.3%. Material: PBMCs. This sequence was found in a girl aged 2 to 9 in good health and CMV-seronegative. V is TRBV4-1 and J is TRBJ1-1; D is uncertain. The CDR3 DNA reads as TGCGCCAGCAGCCAAGGTTCAGCGATAAACACTGAAGCTTTCTTT. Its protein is CASSQGSAINTEAFF.